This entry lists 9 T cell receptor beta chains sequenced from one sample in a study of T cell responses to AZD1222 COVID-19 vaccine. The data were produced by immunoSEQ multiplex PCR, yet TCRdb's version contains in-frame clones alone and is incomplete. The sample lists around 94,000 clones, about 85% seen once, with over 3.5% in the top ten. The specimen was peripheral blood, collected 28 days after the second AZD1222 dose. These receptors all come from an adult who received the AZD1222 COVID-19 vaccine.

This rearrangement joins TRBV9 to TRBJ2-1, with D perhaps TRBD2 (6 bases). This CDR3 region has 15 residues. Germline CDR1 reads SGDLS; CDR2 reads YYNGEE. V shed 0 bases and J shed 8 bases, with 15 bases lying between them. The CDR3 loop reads CASSVASGDIYEQFF. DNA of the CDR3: TGTGCCAGCAGCGTAGCATCGGGAGATATCTATGAGCAGTTCTTC.

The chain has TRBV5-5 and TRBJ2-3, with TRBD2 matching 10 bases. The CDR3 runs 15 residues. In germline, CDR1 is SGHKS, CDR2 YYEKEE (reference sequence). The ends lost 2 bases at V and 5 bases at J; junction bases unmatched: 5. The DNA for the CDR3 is TGTGCCAGCAGCTTCATGAGCGGGAGGGTAGATACGCAGTATTTT. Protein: CASSFMSGRVDTQYF.

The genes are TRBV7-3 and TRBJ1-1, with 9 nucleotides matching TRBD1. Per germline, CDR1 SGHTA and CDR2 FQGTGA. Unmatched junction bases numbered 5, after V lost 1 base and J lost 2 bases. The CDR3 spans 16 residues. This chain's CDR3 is CASSLNPTGGNTEAFF. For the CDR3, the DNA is TGTGCCAGCAGCTTAAACCCGACAGGGGGAAACACTGAAGCTTTCTTT.

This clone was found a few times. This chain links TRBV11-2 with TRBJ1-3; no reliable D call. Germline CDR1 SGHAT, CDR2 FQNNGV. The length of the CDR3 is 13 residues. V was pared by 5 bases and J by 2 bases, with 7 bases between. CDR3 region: CASSTDPGNTIYF. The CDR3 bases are TGTGCCAGCAGCACAGATCCTGGAAACACCATATATTTT.

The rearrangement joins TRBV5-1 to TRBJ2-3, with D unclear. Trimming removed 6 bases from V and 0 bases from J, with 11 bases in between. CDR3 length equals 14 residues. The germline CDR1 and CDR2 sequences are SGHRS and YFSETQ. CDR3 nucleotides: TGCGCCAGCACCGCAATCTCTAGCACAGATACGCAGTATTTT. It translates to CASTAISSTDTQYF.

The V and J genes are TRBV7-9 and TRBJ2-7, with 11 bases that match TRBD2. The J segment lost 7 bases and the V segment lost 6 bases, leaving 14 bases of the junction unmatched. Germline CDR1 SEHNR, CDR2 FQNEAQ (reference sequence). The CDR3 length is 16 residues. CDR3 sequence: CASRETGTSGPREQYF. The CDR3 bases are TGTGCCAGCAGGGAAACCGGGACTAGCGGACCGAGGGAGCAGTACTTC.

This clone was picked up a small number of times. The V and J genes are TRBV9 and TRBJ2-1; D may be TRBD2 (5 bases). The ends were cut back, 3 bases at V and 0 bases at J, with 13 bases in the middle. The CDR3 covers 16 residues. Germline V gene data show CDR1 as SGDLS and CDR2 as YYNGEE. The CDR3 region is CASSAGLLSSYNEQFF. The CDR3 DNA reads TGTGCCAGCAGCGCCGGACTGTTGAGCTCCTACAATGAGCAGTTCTTC.

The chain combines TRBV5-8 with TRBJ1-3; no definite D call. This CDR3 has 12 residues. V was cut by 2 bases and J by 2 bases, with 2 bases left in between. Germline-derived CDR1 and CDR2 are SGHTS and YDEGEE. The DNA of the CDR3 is TGTGCCAGCAGCTTAACTGGAAACACCATATATTTT. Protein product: CASSLTGNTIYF.

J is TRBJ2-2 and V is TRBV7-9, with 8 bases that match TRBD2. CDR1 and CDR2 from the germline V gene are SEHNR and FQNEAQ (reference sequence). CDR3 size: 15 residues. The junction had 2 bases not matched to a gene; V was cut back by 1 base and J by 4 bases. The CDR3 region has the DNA TGTGCCAGCAGCTTAGGCGGGGGGCTCACCGGGGAGCTGTTTTTT. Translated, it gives CASSLGGGLTGELFF.